The T cell receptor beta chain under discussion was sequenced for a study of glioma-infiltrating T cells. Study-wide findings and caveats: Tissue-blood divergence was below expectation in non-neoplastic patients, above in gliomas.

Amplification of TCR alpha and beta CDR3 regions from RNA used iRepertoire nested multiplex PCR. TCRdb redid the calling of the multiplex PCR reads with MiXCR, one entry per CDR3 protein. In the table there are approximately 190,000 distinct CDR3 sequences, approximately 30% of which are singletons. On this clonotype itself: What it recognizes is unknown. A much larger clone lies one base from this, so it may be a read error.

The CDR3 covers 12 residues. Germline V gene sequence: CDR1 SQVTM, CDR2 ANQGSEA. V lost 0 bases and J 5 bases, leaving 7 bases between the germline ends. The material sequenced was glioma tissue, nonneoplastic brain tissue, or PBMCs (not recorded which). This chain uses TRBV29-1 with TRBJ2-5; no firm D call. The receptor was isolated from a human donor with low-grade glioma or glioblastoma, undergoing nonglioma brain surgery, or in good health (not recorded which). The CDR3 DNA reads as TGCAGCGTTGAAGACTCCCAGGAGACCCAGTACTTC. It translates to CSVEDSQETQYF.